The 31 T cell receptor beta chains below come from one sample, sequenced in a study of T-cell memory formation after mild COVID-19. In TCRdb, the 5' RACE reads were re-called with MiXCR into one record per CDR3 protein. This table has under 350,000 distinct CDR3 sequences, around 16% appearing once. The sequencing input was PBMCs or a T cell subset sorted from them (not recorded which). Receptor source: a man aged 18 to 30 who had mild COVID-19 (a few samples of this study predate the infection). Cell type and time point are not known.

The chain links TRBV20-1 to TRBJ2-7, with a weak D call TRBD1 (5 bases). The CDR3 has 14 amino acids. Germline-derived CDR1 and CDR2 are DFQATT and SNEGSKA (reference sequence). Trimming removed 2 bases from V and 0 bases from J, with 11 bases in between. This CDR3 is CSARNRSYSYEQYF. CDR3 bases: TGCAGTGCTAGAAACAGGTCGTACTCCTACGAGCAGTACTTC.

This clonotype was detected a few times. The chain is built from TRBV7-9 and TRBJ2-3; D may be TRBD2 (6 bases). The CDR3 is made up of 14 amino acids. CDR1 is SEHNR, CDR2 FQNEAQ, per germline (reference sequence). Trimming cost V 5 bases and J 3 bases, with 12 bases left between them. CDR3 region: CASSRLVQTDTQYF. The CDR3 DNA reads TGTGCCAGCAGCCGACTAGTTCAGACAGATACGCAGTATTTT.

The rearrangement joins TRBV18 to TRBJ1-1; the D gene is possibly TRBD1 (5 bases). V was pared by 0 bases and J by 6 bases, with 11 bases between. This CDR3 has 14 residues. Germline CDR1 is KGHSH and CDR2 is LQKENI. The DNA for the CDR3 is TGTGCCAGCTCACCACCGGTCAGGGCGGCTGAAGCTTTCTTT. The encoded protein is CASSPPVRAAEAFF. Drawing the rest from reference TRBV18 and TRBJ1-1, the complete variable domain is NAGVMQNPRHLVRRRGQEARLRCSPMKGHSHVYWYRQLPEEGLKFMVYLQKENIIDESGMPKERFSAEFPKEGPSILRIQQVVRGDSAAYFCASSPPVRAAEAFFGQGTRLTVV.

The rearrangement links TRBV28 to TRBJ1-1; D is perhaps TRBD1 (5 bases). The CDR3 length is 14 residues. CDR1 MDHEN and CDR2 SYDVKM come from the germline V gene. V dropped 6 bases and J dropped 1 base, with 12 bases sitting between them. In nucleotides, the CDR3 is TGTGCCAGCAGCTCCCGGACACCGAACACTGAAGCTTTCTTT. Protein product: CASSSRTPNTEAFF.

In this sample, this clonotype turned up many times. One junction end disagrees with the germline gene, perhaps due to a read error. The chain has TRBV7-9 and TRBJ2-1; the D is unclear. Germline CDR1 is SEHNR and CDR2 is FQNEAQ (reference sequence). The CDR3 runs 13 residues. CDR3 DNA sequence: TGTGCCAGCAGCTTAGGACTCCCCAGCCCCCGGCTCTTC. It yields the protein CASSLGLPSPRLF.

This clonotype has a handful of counts. For the CDR3, the DNA is TGTGCCAGCAGCTTGAGAGTCGGGGGGGTCGCAGATACGCAGTATTTT. Translating gives CASSLRVGGVADTQYF. This chain joins TRBV7-2 and TRBJ2-3; the match to TRBD2 covers 8 bases. The J segment lost 4 bases and the V segment lost 3 bases, leaving 9 bases of the junction unmatched. CDR1 and CDR2 (germline): SGHTA, FQGNSA. This CDR3 comprises 16 residues.

This clonotype appeared once. V usage is TRBV11-2 and J usage is TRBJ1-1, with D uncertain. This CDR3 spans 11 amino acids. The V gene's germline CDR1 is SGHAT and CDR2 FQNNGV. The germline V and J ends were trimmed by 5 bases and 10 bases, with 11 bases remaining between them. This CDR3 is CASSPRTLAFF. Here the CDR3 DNA reads TGTGCCAGCAGCCCCCGGACTCTAGCTTTCTTT.

The rearrangement joins TRBV3-1 to TRBJ2-3; 8 bases agree with TRBD2. The CDR3 sequence is 15 residues long. J was trimmed by 4 bases and V by 1 base; bases with no gene match: 4. The germline CDR1 and CDR2 sequences are LGHDT and YNNKEL (reference sequence). CDR3 nucleotide sequence: TGTGCCAGCAGCCAAGCGGCGGGAGGCCCAGATACGCAGTATTTT. This codes for CASSQAAGGPDTQYF.

This clonotype has more than one count but fewer than ten. This chain links TRBV11-2 with TRBJ1-1; D is possibly TRBD1 (6 bases). V lost 5 bases and J lost 4, with 11 bases in between. CDR3 length: 13 amino acids. Germline CDR1 SGHAT, CDR2 FQNNGV. Written as DNA, the CDR3 is TGTGCCAGCAGCCCCAGGGGTGTCACTGAAGCTTTCTTT. Its protein is CASSPRGVTEAFF. Full variable domain (rest looked up from reference TRBV11-2 and TRBJ1-1): EAGVAQSPRYKIIEKRQSVAFWCNPISGHATLYWYQQILGQGPKLLIQFQNNGVVDDSQLPKDRFSAERLKGVDSTLKIQPAKLEDSAVYLCASSPRGVTEAFFGQGTRLTVV.

V gene TRBV12-3 or TRBV12-4 combines with J gene TRBJ1-2; possibly TRBD1 for D (6 bases). V gave up 6 bases and J gave up 7 bases, with 15 bases separating them. This CDR3 comprises 13 residues. CDR3 sequence: CASRPYREGGYTF. In DNA form, the CDR3 reads TGTGCCAGCAGGCCTTACAGGGAAGGTGGCTACACCTTC.

The sample holds a few counts of this clonotype. This chain connects TRBV20-1 to TRBJ2-3; no clear D. V gave up 6 bases and J gave up 3 bases, with 13 bases separating them. The CDR3 length is 13 residues. Germline V CDR1 and CDR2: DFQATT, SNEGSKA (reference sequence). The chain's CDR3 is CSAPGAGTDTQYF. CDR3 in DNA: TGCAGTGCCCCCGGCGCCGGGACAGATACGCAGTATTTT.

V usage is TRBV11-2 and J usage is TRBJ2-5; D not resolved. The V and J ends lost 4 bases and 1 base respectively, with 4 bases between them. The CDR3 length is 12 residues. Germline CDR1 is SGHAT and CDR2 is FQNNGV. The CDR3, as DNA: TGTGCCAGCAGCTGGGTCCAAGAGACCCAGTACTTC. It translates to CASSWVQETQYF.

This clonotype showed up just a few times. The chain links TRBV6-6 to TRBJ1-6; 7 bases line up with TRBD1. The CDR3 covers 19 residues. V lost 2 bases and J lost 11; bases outside the gene matches: 21. Germline V CDR1 and CDR2: MNHNY, SVGAGI (reference sequence). In nucleotides, the CDR3 is TGTGCCAGCAGTTACGTACCGTTAACACCGAGAGGGGGCCATCCACCCCTCCACTTT. Its translation is CASSYVPLTPRGGHPPLHF.

The rearrangement uses TRBV6-5 and TRBJ1-1; possibly TRBD1 for D (6 bases). CDR1 is MNHEY, CDR2 SVGAGI, per germline. V gave up 5 bases and J gave up 5 bases, with 12 bases separating them. The CDR3 extends over 13 amino acids. The DNA of the CDR3 is TGTGCCAGCAGTCTTTGGAGGGGGACTGAAGCTTTCTTT. It specifies CASSLWRGTEAFF.

This clonotype was seen at least ten times. The chain couples TRBV6-5 to TRBJ2-2; 7 bases are a match to TRBD1. Germline CDR1 MNHEY, CDR2 SVGAGI. The J segment lost 4 bases and the V segment lost 7 bases, leaving 6 bases of the junction unmatched. The CDR3 runs to 14 residues. This CDR3 reads CASTLNRGTGELFF. CDR3 nucleotide sequence: TGTGCCAGCACCCTCAACAGGGGCACCGGGGAGCTGTTTTTT.

The sample holds many counts of this clonotype. This chain links TRBV2 with TRBJ2-3; no clear D. Germline CDR1 SNHLY, CDR2 FYNNEI. Trimming removed 4 bases from V and 6 bases from J, with 8 bases in between. The CDR3 has 12 amino acids. The CDR3 here is CASSGPEDTQYF. CDR3 DNA sequence: TGTGCCAGCAGTGGACCGGAGGATACGCAGTATTTT.

Many counts were recorded for this clonotype. The rearrangement joins TRBV7-2 to TRBJ1-2; D perhaps matches TRBD1 (5 bases). This CDR3 is built from 14 residues. Trimming cost V 5 bases and J 9 bases, with 19 bases left between them. The germline V gene has CDR1 SGHTA and CDR2 FQGNSA. Here the CDR3 reads CASSVQGGGGSYTF. DNA of the CDR3: TGTGCCAGCAGCGTCCAAGGTGGGGGAGGAAGCTACACCTTC.

This chain links TRBV7-9 with TRBJ1-2, with D hard to call. CDR1 is SEHNR and CDR2 is FQNEAQ in the germline V gene (reference sequence). This CDR3 comprises 12 residues. Trimming took 5 bases from V and 4 from J, leaving 8 bases between them. This chain's CDR3 is CASSRVGYGYTF. The CDR3 bases are TGTGCCAGCAGCCGAGTTGGCTATGGCTACACCTTC. The entire variable domain, with the rest obtained from reference TRBV7-9 and TRBJ1-2, is as follows: DTGVSQNPRHKITKRGQNVTFRCDPISEHNRLYWYRQTLGQGPEFLTYFQNEAQLEKSRLLSDRFSAERPKGSFSTLEIQRTEQGDSAMYLCASSRVGYGYTFGSGTRLTVV.

A few counts support this clonotype. J is TRBJ2-7 and V is TRBV6-4, with 9 bases lining up with TRBD1. Trimming took 6 bases from V and 4 from J; bases not matched to a gene: 10. This CDR3 comprises 15 residues. Germline CDR1 reads MRHNA; CDR2 reads SNTAGT. The CDR3 region has the DNA TGTGCCAGCAGGGGACAGGGTGATTCTGATTACGAGCAGTACTTC. This encodes CASRGQGDSDYEQYF.

This clonotype turned up a few times. The chain has TRBV6-5 and TRBJ2-7; D gene uncertain. Trimming stripped 3 bases from V and 5 bases from J, with 17 bases between. CDR1 and CDR2 (germline): MNHEY, SVGAGI. This CDR3 is built from 15 residues. Here the CDR3 DNA reads TGTGCCAGCAGTTATGAGGCCCACTCGGCCAACGAGCAGTACGTC. Encoded protein: CASSYEAHSANEQYV.

CDR3 in DNA: TGTGCCAGTAGTATAGTCTCTAGCGGCGAGCAGTTCTTC. It yields the protein CASSIVSSGEQFF. The chain carries TRBV19 and TRBJ2-1, with 7 bases that match TRBD2. The ends lost 1 base at V and 10 bases at J; junction bases unmatched: 4. CDR1 LNHDA and CDR2 SQIVND come from the germline V gene (reference sequence). CDR3 length equals 13 residues.

This sequence joins TRBV9 and TRBJ2-1; 7 bases are a match to TRBD1. The CDR3 spans 16 residues. V was pared by 0 bases and J by 6 bases, with 9 bases of the junction left unmatched. Germline-derived CDR1 and CDR2 are SGDLS and YYNGEE. The DNA of the CDR3 is TGTGCCAGCAGCGTAGGGAGTTGGGCAGGGGGCAATGAGCAGTTCTTC. As protein: CASSVGSWAGGNEQFF.

This chain uses TRBV3-1 with TRBJ2-1, with TRBD1 matching 7 bases. J lost 12 bases, V lost 11 bases, and 10 bases had no gene match. The CDR3 is made up of 11 amino acids. Germline loops: CDR1 LGHDT, CDR2 YNNKEL (reference sequence). The chain's CDR3 is CASTSGQTQFF. CDR3 in DNA: TGTGCCTCTACTTCGGGACAGACGCAGTTCTTC.

The chain has TRBV5-1 and TRBJ2-1; 8 bases agree with TRBD2. The V gene end was trimmed by 1 base and the J gene end by 5 bases; junction bases not matched to a gene: 11. CDR1 is SGHRS and CDR2 is YFSETQ in the germline V gene. The CDR3 length is 17 residues. The CDR3 protein is CASSLWAGGPRDNEQFF. In nucleotides, the CDR3 is TGCGCCAGCAGCTTGTGGGCGGGGGGCCCCCGGGACAATGAGCAGTTCTTC.

The chain employs TRBV9 and TRBJ2-2; perhaps D is TRBD1 or TRBD2 (5 bases each). The CDR3 contains 16 residues. Trimming removed 3 bases at V and 6 bases at J, with 18 bases between. From germline, CDR1 is SGDLS and CDR2 YYNGEE. CDR3 DNA: TGTGCCAGCAGCGCTACCTCGAGGGACGGGTCCGGGGAGCTGTTTTTT. This sequence encodes CASSATSRDGSGELFF.

The chain employs TRBV4-3 and TRBJ2-6; TRBD1 or TRBD2 may be the D gene (6 bases each). With 0 bases removed from V and 0 bases from J, the gap between germline ends came to 18 bases. Germline CDR1 reads LGHNA; CDR2 reads YSLEER. The CDR3 is made up of 20 amino acids. As DNA, the CDR3 is TGCGCCAGCAGCCAAGAAGCAGGAGGGGGGATGGGCTCTGGGGCCAACGTCCTGACTTTC. Translating gives CASSQEAGGGMGSGANVLTF.

This clonotype was seen only a few times. The chain carries TRBV7-9 and TRBJ1-2; D unclear. Germline-derived CDR1 and CDR2 are SEHNR and FQNEAQ (reference sequence). The CDR3 contains 18 residues. Trimming took off 5 bases at V and 0 bases at J, with 22 bases between the two ends. CDR3 nucleotides: TGTGCCAGCAGCCCATCGGGCTTTAAACACAGAGCTAACTATGGCTACACCTTC. It codes for CASSPSGFKHRANYGYTF.

V and J are TRBV5-5 and TRBJ2-1; TRBD1 matches at 11 bases. V was pared by 4 bases and J by 0 bases, with 3 bases of the junction left unmatched. Germline V gene data show CDR1 as SGHKS and CDR2 as YYEKEE (reference sequence). There are 16 residues in the CDR3. The CDR3 sequence: CASSPGTGGSYNEQFF. In DNA form, the CDR3 reads TGTGCCAGCAGCCCCGGGACAGGGGGCTCCTACAATGAGCAGTTCTTC.

The rearrangement uses TRBV20-1 and TRBJ1-5; weak D call: TRBD1 (6 bases). The V end was cut by 3 bases, the J end by 6 bases, with 12 bases between. Germline V gene lookup returns CDR1 DFQATT and CDR2 SNEGSKA (reference sequence). The CDR3 covers 13 residues. CDR3 DNA: TGCAGTGCTAGGGTTCCAGGGGTTCAGCCCCAGCATTTT. Its translation is CSARVPGVQPQHF.

The chain uses TRBV7-2 and TRBJ1-4, with D unclear. CDR1 and CDR2 (germline): SGHTA, FQGNSA. There are 16 residues in the CDR3. V was clipped by 3 bases and J by 0 bases, with 11 bases between them. The CDR3 loop is CASSFRQSATNEKLFF. In DNA form, the CDR3 reads TGTGCCAGCAGCTTCCGTCAAAGTGCAACTAATGAAAAACTGTTTTTT.

This clonotype was found a few times. The chain employs TRBV5-1 and TRBJ2-5; no clear D gene. This CDR3 region has 15 residues. The germline V and J ends were trimmed by 4 bases and 0 bases, with 13 bases remaining between them. Per germline, CDR1 SGHRS and CDR2 YFSETQ. The CDR3 DNA sequence: TGCGCCAGCAGCGCCTTGGGCCAGGACCAAGAGACCCAGTACTTC. Its translation: CASSALGQDQETQYF.